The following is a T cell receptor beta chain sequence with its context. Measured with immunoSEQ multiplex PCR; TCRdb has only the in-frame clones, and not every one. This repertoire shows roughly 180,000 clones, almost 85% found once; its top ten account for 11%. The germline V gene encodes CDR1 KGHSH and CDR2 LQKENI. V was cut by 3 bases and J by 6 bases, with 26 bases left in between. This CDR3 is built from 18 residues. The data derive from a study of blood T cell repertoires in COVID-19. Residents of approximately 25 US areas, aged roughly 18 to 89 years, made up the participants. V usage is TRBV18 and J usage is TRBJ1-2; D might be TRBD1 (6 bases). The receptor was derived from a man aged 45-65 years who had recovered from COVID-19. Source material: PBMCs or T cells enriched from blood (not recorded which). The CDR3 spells CASSPKIPGGQALDGYTF. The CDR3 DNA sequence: TGTGCCAGCTCACCTAAGATCCCCGGGGGGCAGGCCCTAGATGGCTACACCTTC. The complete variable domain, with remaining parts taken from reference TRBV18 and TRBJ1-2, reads NAGVMQNPRHLVRRRGQEARLRCSPMKGHSHVYWYRQLPEEGLKFMVYLQKENIIDESGMPKERFSAEFPKEGPSILRIQQVVRGDSAAYFCASSPKIPGGQALDGYTFGSGTRLTVV.